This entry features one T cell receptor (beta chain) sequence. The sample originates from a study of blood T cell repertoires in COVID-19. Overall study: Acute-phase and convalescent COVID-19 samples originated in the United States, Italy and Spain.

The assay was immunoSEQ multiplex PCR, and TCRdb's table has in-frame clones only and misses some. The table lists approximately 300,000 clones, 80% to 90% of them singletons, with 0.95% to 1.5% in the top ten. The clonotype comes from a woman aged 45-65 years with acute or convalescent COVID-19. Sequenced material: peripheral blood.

DNA for the CDR3: TGTGCCAGCAGAGAAACGGGTACGGGTATTGGCTACACCTTC. It specifies CASRETGTGIGYTF. The chain recombines TRBV25-1 with TRBJ1-2, with D unclear. This CDR3 comprises 14 residues. From germline, CDR1 is MGHDK and CDR2 SYGVNS. V gave up 6 bases and J gave up 7 bases, with 18 bases separating them.